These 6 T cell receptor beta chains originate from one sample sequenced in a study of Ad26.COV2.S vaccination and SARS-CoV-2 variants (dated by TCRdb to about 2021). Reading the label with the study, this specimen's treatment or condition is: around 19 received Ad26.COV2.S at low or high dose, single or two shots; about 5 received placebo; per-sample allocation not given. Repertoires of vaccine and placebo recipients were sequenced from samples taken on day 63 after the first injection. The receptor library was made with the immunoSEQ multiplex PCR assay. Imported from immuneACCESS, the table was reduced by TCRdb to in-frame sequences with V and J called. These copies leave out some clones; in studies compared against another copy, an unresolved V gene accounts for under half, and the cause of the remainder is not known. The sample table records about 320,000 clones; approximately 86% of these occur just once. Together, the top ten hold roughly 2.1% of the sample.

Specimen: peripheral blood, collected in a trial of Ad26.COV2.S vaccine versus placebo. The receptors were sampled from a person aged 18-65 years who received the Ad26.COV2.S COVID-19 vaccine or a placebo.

CDR3 residues: CASSRDSYNEQFF. The CDR3 region has the DNA TGTGCCAGCAGCCGTGACAGCTACAATGAGCAGTTCTTC. The chain uses TRBV7-2 and TRBJ2-1; D may be TRBD1 (5 bases). V was clipped by 5 bases and J by 3 bases, with 8 bases between them. CDR1 and CDR2 (germline): SGHTA, FQGNSA. The CDR3 is made up of 13 amino acids.

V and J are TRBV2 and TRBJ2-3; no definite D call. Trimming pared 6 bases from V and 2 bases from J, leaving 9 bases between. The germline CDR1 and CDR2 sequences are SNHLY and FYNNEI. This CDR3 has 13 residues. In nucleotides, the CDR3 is TGTGCCAGCAGAGGCGGACCCACAGATACGCAGTATTTT. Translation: CASRGGPTDTQYF.

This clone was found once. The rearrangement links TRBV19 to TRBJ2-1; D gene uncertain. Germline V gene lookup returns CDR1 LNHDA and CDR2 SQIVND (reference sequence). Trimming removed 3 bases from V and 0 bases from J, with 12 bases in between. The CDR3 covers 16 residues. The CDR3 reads CASSMPWTSSYNEQFF. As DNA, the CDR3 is TGTGCCAGTAGTATGCCATGGACGAGCTCCTACAATGAGCAGTTCTTC.

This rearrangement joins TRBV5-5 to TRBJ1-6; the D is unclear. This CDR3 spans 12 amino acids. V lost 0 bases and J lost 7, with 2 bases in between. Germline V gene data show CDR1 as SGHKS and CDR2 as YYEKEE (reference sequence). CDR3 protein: CASSLGNSPLHF. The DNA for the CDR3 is TGTGCCAGCAGCTTGGGGAATTCACCCCTCCACTTT.

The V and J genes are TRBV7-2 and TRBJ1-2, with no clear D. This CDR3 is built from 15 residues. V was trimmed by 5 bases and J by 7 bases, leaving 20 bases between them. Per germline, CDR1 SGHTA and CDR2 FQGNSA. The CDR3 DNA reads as TGTGCCAGCAGCCCAGATCCGGGTCCCTGGGGTGGCTACACCTTC. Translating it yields CASSPDPGPWGGYTF.

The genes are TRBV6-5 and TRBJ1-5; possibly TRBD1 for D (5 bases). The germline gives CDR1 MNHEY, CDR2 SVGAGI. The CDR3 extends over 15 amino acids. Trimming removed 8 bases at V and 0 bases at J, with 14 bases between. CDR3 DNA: TGTGCCAGCGGGGGGGTTGTCTATAGCAATCAGCCCCAGCATTTT. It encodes CASGGVVYSNQPQHF.